Listed here are 3 T cell receptor beta chains from one sample, sequenced in a study of T cell responses to AZD1222 COVID-19 vaccine. Clones were sequenced by immunoSEQ multiplex PCR, and TCRdb holds only the in-frame ones, with some missing. The sample records 120,000 or so clones, approximately 88% being singletons. The sequenced sample was peripheral blood, obtained on day 0 of AZD1222 vaccination. The receptors here all came from an adult in good health.

The chain carries TRBV18 and TRBJ1-3; no clear D. This CDR3 has 14 amino acids. Germline lookup yields CDR1 KGHSH and CDR2 LQKENI. Trimming left V 5 bases short and J 0 bases short, with 8 bases between. CDR3 loop: CASSWASSGNTIYF. Here the CDR3 DNA reads TGTGCCAGCTCATGGGCCAGCTCTGGAAACACCATATATTTT.

V and J are TRBV28 and TRBJ2-5, with 10 positions matching TRBD2. The CDR3 contains 15 residues. The junction had 5 bases not matched to a gene; V was cut back by 7 bases and J by 0 bases. Germline values: CDR1 MDHEN, CDR2 SYDVKM. CDR3 in amino acids: CASNSGGYYQETQYF. Here the CDR3 DNA reads TGTGCCAGCAATAGCGGGGGGTACTACCAAGAGACCCAGTACTTC.

The chain employs TRBV27 and TRBJ2-2; D is ambiguous. Germline CDR1 reads MNHEY; CDR2 reads SMNVEV (reference sequence). The CDR3 contains 14 residues. Trimming cost V 1 base and J 4 bases, with 7 bases left between them. The CDR3 DNA reads TGTGCCAGCAGTTTATGGTTTCCCACCGGGGAGCTGTTTTTT. Its translation is CASSLWFPTGELFF.